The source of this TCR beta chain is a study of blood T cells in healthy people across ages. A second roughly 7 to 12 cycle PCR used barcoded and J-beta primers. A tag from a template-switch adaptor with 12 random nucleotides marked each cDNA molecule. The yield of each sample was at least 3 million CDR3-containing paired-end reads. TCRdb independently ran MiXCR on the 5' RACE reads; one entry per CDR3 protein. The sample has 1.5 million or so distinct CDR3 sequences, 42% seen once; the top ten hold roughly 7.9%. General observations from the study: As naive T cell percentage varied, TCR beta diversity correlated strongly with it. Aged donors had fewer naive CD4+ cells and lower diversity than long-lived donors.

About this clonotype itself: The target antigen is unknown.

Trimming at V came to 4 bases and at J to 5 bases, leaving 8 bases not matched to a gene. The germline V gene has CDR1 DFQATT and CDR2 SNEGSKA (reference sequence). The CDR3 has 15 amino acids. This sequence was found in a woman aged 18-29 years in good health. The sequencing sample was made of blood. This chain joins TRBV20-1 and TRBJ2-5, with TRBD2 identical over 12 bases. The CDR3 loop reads CSATPSGGALETQYF. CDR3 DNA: TGCAGTGCTACCCCTAGCGGGGGGGCCTTGGAGACCCAGTACTTC.